This T cell receptor (beta chain) appears in the sequencing data of a study of blood T cell repertoires in COVID-19. This CDR3 region has 15 residues. CDR1 and CDR2 (germline): SGHNT, YYREEE (reference sequence). The J segment lost 1 base and the V segment lost 5 bases, leaving 4 bases of the junction unmatched. This clone was detected a few times. The repertoire was sequenced with immunoSEQ multiplex PCR; TCRdb's copy has only in-frame clones and lacks some. The sample includes 150,000 to 250,000 clones, about 86% seen only once; the top ten take around 7.5%. The clonotype originates from a middle-aged man who had recovered from COVID-19. The material sequenced was PBMCs or T cells enriched from blood (not recorded which). The rearrangement joins TRBV5-4 to TRBJ1-1; TRBD1 aligns across 11 bases. CDR3 DNA sequence: TGTGCCAGCAGTTTTGGGACAGGGGGGAACACTGAAGCTTTCTTT. Amino acid sequence: CASSFGTGGNTEAFF.